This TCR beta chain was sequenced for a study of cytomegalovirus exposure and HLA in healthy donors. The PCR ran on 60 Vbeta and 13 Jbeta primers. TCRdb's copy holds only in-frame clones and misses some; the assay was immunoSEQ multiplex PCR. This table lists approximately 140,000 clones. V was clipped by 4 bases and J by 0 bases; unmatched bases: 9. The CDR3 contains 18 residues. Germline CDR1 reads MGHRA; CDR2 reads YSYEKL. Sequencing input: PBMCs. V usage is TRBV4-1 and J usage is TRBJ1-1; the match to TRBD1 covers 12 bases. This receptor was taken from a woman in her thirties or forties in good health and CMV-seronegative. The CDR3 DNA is TGCGCCAGCAGCCCCTCTGGGACAGGGGGCAAGTTGAACACTGAAGCTTTCTTT. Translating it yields CASSPSGTGGKLNTEAFF.